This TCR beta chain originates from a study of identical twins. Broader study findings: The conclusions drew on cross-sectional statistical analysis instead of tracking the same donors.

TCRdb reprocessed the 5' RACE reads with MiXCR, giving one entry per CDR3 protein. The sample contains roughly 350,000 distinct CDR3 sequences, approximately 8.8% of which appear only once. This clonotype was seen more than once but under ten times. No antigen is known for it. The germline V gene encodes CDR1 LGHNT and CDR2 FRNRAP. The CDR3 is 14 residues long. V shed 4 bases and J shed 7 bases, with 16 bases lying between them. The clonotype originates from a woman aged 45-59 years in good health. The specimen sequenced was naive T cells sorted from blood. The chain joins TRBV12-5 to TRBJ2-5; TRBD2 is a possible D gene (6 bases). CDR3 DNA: TGTGCTAGTGGTTCCGGGGACCCCGGGGGGACCCAGTACTTC. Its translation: CASGSGDPGGTQYF.